Included here is one T cell receptor (beta chain) sequence, with context. Naive CD8 populations comprised CD45RO-negative cells positively selected for CCR7, excluding terminally differentiated effector memory CD45RA+ cells. Clones were read by immunoSEQ multiplex PCR, and TCRdb kept only the in-frame ones, dropping some. This table has approximately 2,000,000 clones, around 93% appearing once. This sample was included in a study of shared clonotypes between healthy human individuals. Across the whole study: The plates for each donor numbered three CD4 naive, three CD4 memory, two CD8 naive and one CD8 memory.

Sequencing was carried out using naive CD8+ T cells from PBMCs. This clonotype was sampled from a man between 18 and 29 years old in good health. Some clones in this sample may be carry-over from other donors' samples.

CDR3 nucleotide sequence: TGTGCCAGCAGCGCTAGCGGCATAGCCAAAAACATTCAGTACTTC. This gives the protein CASSASGIAKNIQYF. The chain recombines TRBV9 with TRBJ2-4, with 7 bases lining up with TRBD2. Per the germline V gene, CDR1 is SGDLS and CDR2 is YYNGEE. This CDR3 contains 15 residues. V lost 3 bases and J lost 0; bases outside the gene matches: 3.